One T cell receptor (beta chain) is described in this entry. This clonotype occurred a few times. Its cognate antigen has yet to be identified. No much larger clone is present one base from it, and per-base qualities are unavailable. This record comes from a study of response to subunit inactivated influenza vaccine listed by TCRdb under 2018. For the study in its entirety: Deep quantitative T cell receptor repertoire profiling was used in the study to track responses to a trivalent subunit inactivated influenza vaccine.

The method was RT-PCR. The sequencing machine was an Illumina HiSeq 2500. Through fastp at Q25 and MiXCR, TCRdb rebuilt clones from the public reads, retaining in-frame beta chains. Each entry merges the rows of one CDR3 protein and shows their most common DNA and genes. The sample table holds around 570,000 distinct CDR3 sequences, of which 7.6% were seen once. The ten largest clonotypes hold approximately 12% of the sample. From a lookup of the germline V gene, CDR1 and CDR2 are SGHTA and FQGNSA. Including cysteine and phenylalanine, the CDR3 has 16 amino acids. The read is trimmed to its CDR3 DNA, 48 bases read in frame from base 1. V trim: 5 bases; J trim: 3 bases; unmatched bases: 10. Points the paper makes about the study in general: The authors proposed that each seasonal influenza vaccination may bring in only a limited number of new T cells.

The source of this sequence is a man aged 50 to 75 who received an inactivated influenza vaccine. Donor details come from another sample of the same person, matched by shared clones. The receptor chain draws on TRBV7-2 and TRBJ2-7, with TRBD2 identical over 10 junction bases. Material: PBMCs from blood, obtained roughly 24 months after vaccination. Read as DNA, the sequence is TGTGCCAGCAGCCCCGGAGGACTAGCGGCCTACTACGAGCAGTACTTC. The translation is CASSPGGLAAYYEQYF.